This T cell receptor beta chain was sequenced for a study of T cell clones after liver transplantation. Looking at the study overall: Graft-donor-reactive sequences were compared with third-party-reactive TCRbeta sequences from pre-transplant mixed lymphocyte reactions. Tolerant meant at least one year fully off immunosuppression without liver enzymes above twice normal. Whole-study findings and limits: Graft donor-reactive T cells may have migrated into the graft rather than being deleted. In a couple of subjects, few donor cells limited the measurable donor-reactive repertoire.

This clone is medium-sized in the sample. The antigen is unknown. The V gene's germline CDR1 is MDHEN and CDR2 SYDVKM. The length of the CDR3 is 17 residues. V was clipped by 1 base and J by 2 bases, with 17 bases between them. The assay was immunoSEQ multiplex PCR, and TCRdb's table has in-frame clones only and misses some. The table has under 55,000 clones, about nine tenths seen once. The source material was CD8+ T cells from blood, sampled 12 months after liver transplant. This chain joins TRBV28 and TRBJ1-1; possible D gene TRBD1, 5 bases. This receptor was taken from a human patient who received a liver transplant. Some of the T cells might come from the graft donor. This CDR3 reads CASSLFRPLTGNTEAFF. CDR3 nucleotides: TGTGCCAGCAGTTTATTCCGTCCCTTAACAGGAAACACTGAAGCTTTCTTT.